This T cell receptor (beta chain) was captured in a study of blood T cell repertoires in COVID-19. Study-wide context: COVID-19 samples collected from the United States, Italy and Spain covered acute and convalescent phases.

Method: immunoSEQ multiplex PCR; TCRdb's copy keeps in-frame clones and lacks some. Seen here are about 36,000 clones, 90% observed once, and the top ten hold under 5%. The length of the CDR3 is 18 residues. Germline CDR1 reads LNHDA; CDR2 reads SQIVND (reference sequence). Notes on this clone: At one of its ends the junction is not consistent with the germline gene, which may arise from a read error. Additional DNA sequences in this sample encode the identical CDR3.

The rearrangement joins TRBV19 to TRBJ2-6; D is uncertain. This receptor was obtained from a human donor in a cohort sampled during active COVID-19. Material: peripheral blood. In DNA, the CDR3 is TGTGCTAGTAGTCCGTCTTACCTAGGAAGCTCTGGGGCCAACGTCCTGACTTTC. Protein: CASSPSYLGSSGANVLTF.